The rows below give T cell receptor beta chains drawn from one sample of a study of identical twins. MiXCR was run by TCRdb on the 5' RACE reads, yielding one entry per CDR3 protein. The sample carries more than 250,000 distinct CDR3 sequences, under 9% recorded once. The data were also submitted as part of a second study, on yellow fever vaccine responses in identical twins.

The material sequenced was memory (CD45RO+) T cells sorted from blood. The origin of the receptors is a woman aged 18-29 years in good health. The CDR3 runs from the conserved cysteine through the conserved F or W. The D gene is left open where the match is weak. Rows give clone size only sometimes, using once, few, many, or a class for an expanded clone.

size	V	D	J	CDR3	DNA
many	TRBV15	NA	TRBJ2-7	CATSRDPRDTYYEQYF	TGTGCCACCAGCAGAGACCCCAGGGACACTTACTACGAGCAGTACTTC
many	TRBV28	NA	TRBJ2-2	CASIWGTTNTGELFF	TGTGCCAGCATCTGGGGGACAACGAACACCGGGGAGCTGTTTTTT
few	TRBV24-1	NA	TRBJ2-7	CATSDGGIGEQYF	TGTGCCACCAGTGACGGGGGAATCGGGGAGCAGTACTTC
many	TRBV7-6	NA	TRBJ2-2	CASSPPGRELFF	TGTGCCAGCAGCCCCCCGGGGAGGGAGCTGTTTTTT
many	TRBV20-1	NA	TRBJ1-5	CSARDPPALYPQHF	TGCAGTGCTAGAGATCCACCGGCCTTGTATCCCCAGCATTTT
NA	TRBV9	NA	TRBJ2-1	CASSAFGTLSYNEQFF	TGTGCCAGCAGTGCCTTCGGAACCCTCTCCTACAATGAGCAGTTCTTC
many	TRBV4-1	NA	TRBJ1-1	CASSRQPGGGGTEAFF	TGCGCCAGCAGCCGACAACCGGGGGGGGGAGGAACTGAAGCTTTCTTT
many	TRBV4-2	NA	TRBJ1-1	CASSGGGAWTEAFF	TGTGCCAGCAGTGGAGGCGGCGCATGGACTGAAGCTTTCTTT
few	TRBV7-7	NA	TRBJ2-5	CASSLAPGYQETQYF	TGTGCCAGCAGCTTAGCACCAGGGTACCAGGAGACCCAGTACTTC
few	TRBV3-1	NA	TRBJ2-2	CASSRLGTNTGELFF	TGTGCCAGCAGCCGCCTAGGGACGAACACCGGGGAGCTGTTTTTT
few	TRBV7-2	TRBD1	TRBJ2-1	CASSSKTGGSHNEQFF	TGTGCCAGCAGCTCCAAGACAGGGGGCAGCCACAATGAGCAGTTCTTC
many	TRBV29-1	NA	TRBJ1-2	CSVEPGYTF	TGCAGCGTTGAACCGGGCTACACCTTC
NA	TRBV20-1	NA	TRBJ1-4	CSARPSGRNEKLFF	TGCAGTGCTAGACCGTCAGGGAGGAATGAAAAACTGTTTTTT
many	TRBV29-1	TRBD1	TRBJ2-1	CSAPGIRGSYNEQFF	TGCAGCGCCCCGGGGATCAGGGGGTCCTACAATGAGCAGTTCTTC
many	TRBV5-4	NA	TRBJ1-6	CASSLSGTGGSPLHF	TGTGCCAGCAGCTTGAGCGGTACAGGAGGTTCACCCCTCCACTTT
NA	TRBV4-1	TRBD1	TRBJ2-5	CASSQTGQGLRETQYF	TGCGCCAGCAGCCAAACGGGACAGGGGCTAAGAGAGACCCAGTACTTC
NA	TRBV12-3/TRBV12-4	NA	TRBJ2-1	CACSLGLALRPSEQFF	TGTGCCTGCAGTTTAGGGCTGGCCCTCCGACCCAGTGAGCAGTTCTTC
few	TRBV12-3/TRBV12-4	TRBD2	TRBJ2-3	CASSFGRSGGVSPLARVDTQYF	TGTGCCAGCAGTTTTGGGCGTAGCGGGGGGGTGTCACCCCTAGCACGAGTAGATACGCAGTATTTT
NA	TRBV3-1	NA	TRBJ1-1	CASKGSGNLNTEAFF	TGTGCCAGCAAGGGTTCAGGGAACCTGAACACTGAAGCTTTCTTT
many	TRBV5-1	TRBD2	TRBJ2-3	CASSWRTSGGFTTDTQYF	TGCGCCAGCAGCTGGAGGACTAGCGGGGGGTTTACCACAGATACGCAGTATTTT
NA	TRBV6-5	NA	TRBJ2-1	CASSYESSYNEQFF	TGTGCCAGCAGTTACGAGAGCTCCTACAATGAGCAGTTCTTC
many	TRBV12-3/TRBV12-4	NA	TRBJ2-1	CASSPGPSSYNEQFF	TGTGCCAGCAGCCCGGGACCGAGCTCCTACAATGAGCAGTTCTTC
many	TRBV12-3/TRBV12-4	NA	TRBJ1-2	CASSPPGGGYYGYTF	TGTGCCAGCAGTCCCCCGGGGGGTGGTTACTATGGCTACACCTTC
many	TRBV12-3/TRBV12-4	NA	TRBJ2-7	CASKLYEQYF	TGTGCCAGCAAGCTTTACGAGCAGTACTTC
many	TRBV5-1	TRBD2	TRBJ2-1	CASSAAGLAGVWEQFF	TGCGCCAGCAGCGCCGCGGGACTAGCGGGGGTATGGGAGCAGTTCTTC
NA	TRBV15	TRBD1	TRBJ2-3	CATSRGAGTGGDTQYF	TGTGCCACCAGCCGAGGGGCGGGGACAGGGGGAGATACGCAGTATTTT
many	TRBV6-5	NA	TRBJ2-2	CASSWTMLGELFF	TGTGCCAGCAGTTGGACCATGTTGGGGGAGCTGTTTTTT
few	TRBV5-1	NA	TRBJ2-2	CASSFTALGALATGELFF	TGCGCCAGCAGTTTCACAGCACTAGGGGCCTTGGCCACCGGGGAGCTGTTTTTT
NA	TRBV7-9	NA	TRBJ1-2	CASSLMDRTTNYGYTF	TGTGCCAGCAGCTTAATGGACAGAACAACTAACTATGGCTACACCTTC
many	TRBV5-6	TRBD2	TRBJ2-7	CASSRGTFRLAGRDEQYF	TGTGCCAGCAGCCGCGGCACATTTCGACTAGCGGGACGGGACGAGCAGTACTTC
many	TRBV5-1	NA	TRBJ1-2	CASSQGSDFNGYTF	TGCGCCAGCAGCCAGGGGTCGGACTTCAATGGCTACACCTTC
few	TRBV7-9	NA	TRBJ1-4	CASSLARSGREKLFF	TGTGCCAGCAGCTTAGCGCGGTCGGGAAGGGAAAAACTGTTTTTT
NA	TRBV7-2	NA	TRBJ2-1	CASSLAPGAYNEQFF	TGTGCCAGCAGCTTAGCCCCGGGGGCGTACAATGAGCAGTTCTTC
many	TRBV12-3/TRBV12-4	NA	TRBJ1-5	CASSFIQDQPQHF	TGTGCCAGCAGTTTCATTCAGGATCAGCCCCAGCATTTT
many	TRBV7-2	TRBD2	TRBJ2-3	CASSPPGLKTDTQYF	TGTGCCAGCAGTCCCCCGGGACTAAAGACAGATACGCAGTATTTT
NA	TRBV29-1	NA	TRBJ2-5	CSASGEGARETQYF	TGCAGCGCCTCCGGGGAGGGGGCGCGGGAGACCCAGTACTTC
NA	TRBV11-1	NA	TRBJ2-2	CASSLGSVGTGELFF	TGTGCCAGCAGCTTAGGTTCGGTCGGGACCGGGGAGCTGTTTTTT
few	TRBV2	NA	TRBJ1-2	CASSAADPWNTF	TGTGCCAGCAGTGCGGCAGATCCGTGGAACACCTTC
many	TRBV7-2	TRBD2	TRBJ2-3	CASSRTSGGPRGDTQYF	TGTGCCAGCAGCAGGACTAGCGGGGGTCCACGGGGAGATACGCAGTATTTT
NA	TRBV19	TRBD1	TRBJ2-1	CASRRKTGELNEQFF	TGTGCCAGTAGAAGAAAGACAGGGGAGCTCAATGAGCAGTTCTTC
many	TRBV3-1	TRBD2	TRBJ2-3	CASSPQGGLAGVFTDTQYF	TGTGCCAGCAGCCCCCAGGGAGGACTAGCGGGAGTGTTCACAGATACGCAGTATTTT
medium-sized	TRBV4-2	TRBD2	TRBJ2-3	CASSVTSGGAADTQYF	TGTGCCAGCAGCGTTACTAGCGGGGGGGCCGCAGATACGCAGTATTTT
many	TRBV7-9	TRBD1	TRBJ2-3	CASSGRQGATDTQYF	TGTGCCAGCAGCGGGAGGCAGGGGGCCACAGATACGCAGTATTTT
NA	TRBV14	TRBD2	TRBJ2-1	CASSQPSVGGYYRNEQFF	TGTGCCAGCAGCCAACCCTCCGTGGGGGGGTACTACAGGAATGAGCAGTTCTTC
many	TRBV4-2	NA	TRBJ2-7	CASSEALDSYEQYF	TGTGCCAGCAGCGAGGCGCTTGACTCCTACGAGCAGTACTTC
NA	TRBV2	TRBD1	TRBJ1-2	CASMDRGKLGYTF	TGTGCCAGTATGGACAGGGGGAAGTTGGGCTACACCTTC
NA	TRBV10-3	NA	TRBJ2-2	CAISETGTMNTGELFF	TGTGCCATCAGTGAGACCGGGACAATGAACACCGGGGAGCTGTTTTTT
NA	TRBV24-1	TRBD2	TRBJ2-5	CATSPKREASQETQYF	TGTGCCACCAGTCCCAAGCGGGAGGCAAGCCAAGAGACCCAGTACTTC
many	TRBV20-1	NA	TRBJ2-5	CSAKTDIQETQYF	TGCAGTGCTAAGACAGACATACAAGAGACCCAGTACTTC